The present entry profiles one TCR beta chain with its context. The antigen is undetermined. The protocol was immunoSEQ multiplex PCR, while the TCRdb copy is restricted to in-frame clones and leaves out a portion. The sample carries some 100,000 clones, about 88% recorded once. The data derive from a study of T cell responses to AZD1222 COVID-19 vaccine. Overall study results and limits: CD4 TCRs linked to vaccination spanned spike, dominating at 160-218 and 743-854.

The receptor was derived from an adult in good health. The sample consisted of peripheral blood, taken on day 0 of AZD1222 vaccination.

The CDR3 region has the DNA TGTGCCAGAAGCCCTTTCCACCGAGGGGCTAACACTGAAGCTTTCTTT. Its translation is CARSPFHRGANTEAFF. The chain couples TRBV5-3 to TRBJ1-1, with a tentative D call TRBD1 (5 bases). TRBV5-3 qualifies as an ORF whose function is uncertain. This CDR3 region has 16 residues. The germline V and J ends were trimmed by 4 bases and 2 bases, with 18 bases remaining between them.